This is a list of T cell receptor beta chains from one sample in a study of T cells in Graves' hyperthyroidism and ophthalmopathy. TCRdb analysed the multiplex PCR reads with MiXCR anew, one entry per CDR3 protein. The sample has more than 450,000 distinct CDR3 sequences; about 20% are singletons. The sequenced material came from blood. These receptor sequences come from a man aged 40-55 years with Graves' ophthalmopathy. Both conserved end residues are part of each CDR3. Fields, in order: clone size, V gene, J gene, D gene, CDR3 protein, CDR3 DNA. A D gene is named only where the DNA matches it firmly. Clone size is given for some rows only: seen once, a few or many times, or a class if the clone is expanded.

clone size: few; V gene: TRBV16; J gene: TRBJ1-1; D gene: TRBD1; CDR3 protein: CASSQYSTGGGKSEAFF; CDR3 DNA: TGTGCCAGCAGCCAATACTCGACAGGGGGCGGGAAGTCTGAAGCTTTCTTT
clone size: few; V gene: TRBV13; J gene: TRBJ2-2; D gene: .; CDR3 protein: CASSLGGSATGELFF; CDR3 DNA: TGTGCCAGCAGCTTAGGAGGTTCGGCCACCGGGGAGCTGTTTTTT
clone size: few; V gene: TRBV15; J gene: TRBJ2-2; D gene: TRBD2; CDR3 protein: CATSRGLAGVTGELFF; CDR3 DNA: TGTGCCACCAGCAGAGGGCTAGCGGGAGTTACCGGGGAGCTGTTTTTT
clone size: few; V gene: TRBV2; J gene: TRBJ1-1; D gene: .; CDR3 protein: CAVHTPNTEASF; CDR3 DNA: TGTGCCGTACACACCCCGAACACTGAAGCTTCCTTT
clone size: many; V gene: TRBV30; J gene: TRBJ1-6; D gene: .; CDR3 protein: CAWNSILGRTLHF; CDR3 DNA: TGTGCCTGGAATTCGATCCTGGGCAGGACCCTCCACTTT
clone size: many; V gene: TRBV2; J gene: TRBJ2-1; D gene: .; CDR3 protein: CASGYLGARDEQFF; CDR3 DNA: TGTGCCAGCGGCTATCTCGGGGCCAGGGATGAGCAGTTCTTC
clone size: few; V gene: TRBV7-6; J gene: TRBJ1-2; D gene: TRBD1; CDR3 protein: CASSLTQGGGGYTF; CDR3 DNA: TGTGCCAGCAGCCTTACACAGGGGGGTGGGGGCTACACCTTC
clone size: few; V gene: TRBV2; J gene: TRBJ2-2; D gene: TRBD1; CDR3 protein: CASRYRGPGELFF; CDR3 DNA: TGTGCCAGCAGATACAGGGGCCCCGGGGAGCTGTTTTTT
clone size: many; V gene: TRBV2; J gene: TRBJ2-3; D gene: TRBD2; CDR3 protein: CASRGLANTDTQYF; CDR3 DNA: TGTGCCAGCAGAGGACTAGCTAACACAGATACGCAGTATTTT
clone size: few; V gene: TRBV5-8; J gene: TRBJ2-5; D gene: TRBD2; CDR3 protein: CASRASGEETQYF; CDR3 DNA: TGTGCCAGTCGTGCTAGCGGGGAAGAGACCCAGTACTTC
clone size: .; V gene: TRBV9; J gene: TRBJ2-1; D gene: TRBD2; CDR3 protein: CASSAPTSGSIYEQFF; CDR3 DNA: TGTGCCAGCAGCGCTCCCACTAGCGGGAGTATTTATGAGCAGTTCTTC
clone size: many; V gene: TRBV12-3/TRBV12-4; J gene: TRBJ1-1; D gene: TRBD1; CDR3 protein: CASSLASGGPRRAFF; CDR3 DNA: TGTGCCAGCAGTTTAGCGTCAGGGGGCCCACGGAGAGCTTTCTTT
clone size: .; V gene: TRBV6-5; J gene: TRBJ2-1; D gene: TRBD2; CDR3 protein: CASSYSGLAGGEQFF; CDR3 DNA: TGTGCCAGCAGTTACTCTGGGCTAGCGGGGGGCGAGCAGTTCTTC
clone size: few; V gene: TRBV7-3; J gene: TRBJ2-3; D gene: .; CDR3 protein: CASSSPELVGGTDTQYF; CDR3 DNA: TGTGCCAGCAGCTCCCCGGAGCTTGTAGGTGGCACAGATACGCAGTATTTT
clone size: many; V gene: TRBV2; J gene: TRBJ2-5; D gene: .; CDR3 protein: CASTPGEPQETQYF; CDR3 DNA: TGTGCCAGCACCCCAGGGGAGCCCCAAGAGACCCAGTACTTC
clone size: many; V gene: TRBV12-3/TRBV12-4; J gene: TRBJ1-6; D gene: .; CDR3 protein: CASSLDSGDSPLHF; CDR3 DNA: TGTGCCAGCAGCCTTGACAGCGGGGATTCACCCCTCCACTTT
clone size: few; V gene: TRBV2; J gene: TRBJ1-5; D gene: .; CDR3 protein: CASSEAGWERQPQHF; CDR3 DNA: TGTGCCAGCAGTGAGGCAGGGTGGGAGCGTCAGCCCCAGCATTTT
clone size: .; V gene: TRBV19; J gene: TRBJ2-1; D gene: TRBD2; CDR3 protein: CASMWTSGNNEQFF; CDR3 DNA: TGTGCCAGTATGTGGACTAGCGGAAATAATGAGCAGTTCTTC
clone size: many; V gene: TRBV2; J gene: TRBJ1-5; D gene: .; CDR3 protein: CASNRVPFSNQPQHF; CDR3 DNA: TGTGCCTCGAACAGGGTACCCTTTAGCAATCAGCCCCAGCATTTT
clone size: .; V gene: TRBV7-2; J gene: TRBJ2-2; D gene: TRBD2; CDR3 protein: CASSRRSSGGPGGTGELFF; CDR3 DNA: TGTGCCAGCAGCCGAAGGTCTAGCGGGGGGCCCGGGGGAACCGGGGAGCTGTTTTTT
clone size: few; V gene: TRBV5-6; J gene: TRBJ2-7; D gene: .; CDR3 protein: CASSLDDAPLDEQYF; CDR3 DNA: TGTGCCAGCAGCTTGGACGACGCCCCCCTGGACGAGCAGTACTTC
clone size: .; V gene: TRBV11-2; J gene: TRBJ2-7; D gene: TRBD2; CDR3 protein: CASSLISGSREQYF; CDR3 DNA: TGTGCCAGCAGCTTAATTAGCGGGAGCCGCGAGCAGTACTTC
clone size: .; V gene: TRBV4-3; J gene: TRBJ1-4; D gene: .; CDR3 protein: CASSQEASGEKLFF; CDR3 DNA: TGCGCCAGCAGCCAAGAGGCGTCGGGTGAAAAACTGTTTTTT
clone size: .; V gene: TRBV6-8; J gene: TRBJ1-2; D gene: .; CDR3 protein: CAATTPPYGYTF; CDR3 DNA: TGTGCCGCTACAACACCCCCCTATGGCTACACCTTC
clone size: .; V gene: TRBV14; J gene: TRBJ2-3; D gene: TRBD1; CDR3 protein: CASSQDFRTGATDTQYF; CDR3 DNA: TGTGCCAGCAGCCAAGATTTCCGCACAGGGGCCACAGATACGCAGTATTTT
clone size: once; V gene: TRBV9; J gene: TRBJ2-1; D gene: TRBD2; CDR3 protein: CASSVDDRDYAWDNEQFF; CDR3 DNA: TGTGCCAGCAGCGTAGATGATAGGGACTACGCCTGGGACAATGAGCAGTTCTTC
clone size: many; V gene: TRBV28; J gene: TRBJ1-2; D gene: .; CDR3 protein: CASSSGVGYGYTF; CDR3 DNA: TGTGCCAGCAGTTCAGGGGTGGGCTATGGCTACACCTTC
clone size: .; V gene: TRBV29-1; J gene: TRBJ1-2; D gene: .; CDR3 protein: CSVEDGGYTF; CDR3 DNA: TGCAGCGTTGAAGACGGCGGCTACACCTTC
clone size: few; V gene: TRBV3-1; J gene: TRBJ2-1; D gene: .; CDR3 protein: CASSTGVYEQFF; CDR3 DNA: TGTGCCAGCAGCACCGGGGTGTATGAGCAGTTCTTC
clone size: few; V gene: TRBV20-1; J gene: TRBJ1-1; D gene: .; CDR3 protein: CSAFKPQGPTEAFF; CDR3 DNA: TGCAGTGCTTTCAAACCACAGGGCCCTACTGAAGCTTTCTTT
clone size: .; V gene: TRBV30; J gene: TRBJ2-3; D gene: .; CDR3 protein: CASTTTDTQYF; CDR3 DNA: TGTGCCTCTACTACCACAGATACGCAGTATTTT
clone size: many; V gene: TRBV18; J gene: TRBJ2-1; D gene: .; CDR3 protein: CASSQENEQFF; CDR3 DNA: TGTGCCAGCTCACAGGAGAATGAGCAGTTCTTC
clone size: .; V gene: TRBV20-1; J gene: TRBJ1-5; D gene: .; CDR3 protein: CSAVQPNQPQHF; CDR3 DNA: TGCAGTGCTGTACAGCCGAATCAGCCCCAGCATTTT
clone size: few; V gene: TRBV12-3/TRBV12-4; J gene: TRBJ2-5; D gene: .; CDR3 protein: CASRVRDGRETQYF; CDR3 DNA: TGTGCCAGCAGGGTCAGGGACGGAAGAGAGACCCAGTACTTC